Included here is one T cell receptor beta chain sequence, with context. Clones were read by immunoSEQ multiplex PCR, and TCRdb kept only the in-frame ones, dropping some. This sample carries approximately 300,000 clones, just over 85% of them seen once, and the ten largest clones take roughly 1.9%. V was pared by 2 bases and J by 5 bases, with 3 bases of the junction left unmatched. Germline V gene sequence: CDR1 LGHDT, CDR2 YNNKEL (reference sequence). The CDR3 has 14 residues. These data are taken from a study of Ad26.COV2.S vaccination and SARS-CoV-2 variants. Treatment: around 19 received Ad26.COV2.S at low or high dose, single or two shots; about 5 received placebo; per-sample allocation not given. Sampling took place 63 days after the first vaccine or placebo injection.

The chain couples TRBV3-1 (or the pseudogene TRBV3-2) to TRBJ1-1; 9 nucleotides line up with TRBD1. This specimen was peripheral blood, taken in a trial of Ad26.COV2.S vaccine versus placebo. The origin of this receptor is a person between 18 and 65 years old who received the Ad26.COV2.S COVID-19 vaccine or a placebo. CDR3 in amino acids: CASSQSGTGTEAFF. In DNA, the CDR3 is TGTGCCAGCAGCCAATCCGGGACAGGGACTGAAGCTTTCTTT.